This TCR beta chain was recovered during a study of T cells in localized non-small cell lung cancer. Note on this clone: Antigen unknown. An end of the junction does not agree with germline; a read error may underlie this.

Notes on the study in general: Sequencing was limited to one tumor region, leaving the possibility of heterogeneity open. An association was observed between higher blood T cell density and longer overall survival. Uninvolved nearby lung showed the greatest T cell clonality, exceeding that found in tumor. Appearing in adjacent lung were a median about 60 of the top 100 tumor clones.

Profiled with immunoSEQ multiplex PCR; TCRdb holds only in-frame clones, not every one. The sample lists 23,000 or so clones, more than 90% occurring once. Germline V gene sequence: CDR1 SGDLS, CDR2 YYNGEE. The CDR3 is 13 amino acids. This clonotype was obtained from a man between 40 and 70 years old with stage III squamous cell lung carcinoma. The material was peripheral blood, obtained before any cancer treatment. The chain carries TRBV9 and TRBJ1-2, with unresolved D. CDR3 nucleotides: TGTGCCAGCAGCGTGAGGGAAAACTATGACTACACCTTC. Protein product: CASSVRENYDYTF.